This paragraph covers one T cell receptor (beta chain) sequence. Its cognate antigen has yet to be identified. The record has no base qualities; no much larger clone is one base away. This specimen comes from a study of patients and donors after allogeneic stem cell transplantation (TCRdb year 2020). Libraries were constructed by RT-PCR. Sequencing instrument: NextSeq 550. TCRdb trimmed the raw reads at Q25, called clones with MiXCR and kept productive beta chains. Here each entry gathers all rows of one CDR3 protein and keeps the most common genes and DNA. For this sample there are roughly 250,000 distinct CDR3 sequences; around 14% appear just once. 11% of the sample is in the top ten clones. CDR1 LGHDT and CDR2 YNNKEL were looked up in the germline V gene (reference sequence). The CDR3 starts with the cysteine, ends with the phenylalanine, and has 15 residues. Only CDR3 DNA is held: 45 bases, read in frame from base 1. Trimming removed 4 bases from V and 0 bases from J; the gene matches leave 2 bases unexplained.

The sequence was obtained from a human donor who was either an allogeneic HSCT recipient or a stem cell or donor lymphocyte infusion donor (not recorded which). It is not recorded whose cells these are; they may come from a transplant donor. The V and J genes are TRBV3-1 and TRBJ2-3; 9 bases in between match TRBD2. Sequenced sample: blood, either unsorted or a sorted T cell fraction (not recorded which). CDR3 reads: CASSRLAVSTDTQYF. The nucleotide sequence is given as TGTGCCAGCAGCCGACTAGCGGTTAGCACAGATACGCAGTATTTT.